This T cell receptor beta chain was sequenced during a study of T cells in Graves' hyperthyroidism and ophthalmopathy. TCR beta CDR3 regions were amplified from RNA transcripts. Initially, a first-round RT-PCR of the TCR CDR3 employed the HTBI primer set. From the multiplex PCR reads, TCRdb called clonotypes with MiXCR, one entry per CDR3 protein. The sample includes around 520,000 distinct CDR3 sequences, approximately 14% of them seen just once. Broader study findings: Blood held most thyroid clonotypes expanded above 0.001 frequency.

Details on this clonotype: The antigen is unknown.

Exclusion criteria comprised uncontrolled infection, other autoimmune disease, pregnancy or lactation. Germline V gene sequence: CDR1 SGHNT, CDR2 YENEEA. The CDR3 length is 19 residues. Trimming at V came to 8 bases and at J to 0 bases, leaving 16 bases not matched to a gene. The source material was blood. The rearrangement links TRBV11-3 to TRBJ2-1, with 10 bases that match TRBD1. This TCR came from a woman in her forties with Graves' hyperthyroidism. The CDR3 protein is CASGPGTGVFGDSYNEQFF. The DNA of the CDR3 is TGTGCCAGCGGCCCCGGGACAGGGGTCTTCGGGGACTCCTACAATGAGCAGTTCTTC.